This TCR beta chain was recovered during a study of T cells in Graves' hyperthyroidism and ophthalmopathy. Turning to the study itself: Upon initial diagnosis and before any treatment, peripheral blood was collected.

Amplification of TCR beta CDR3 regions used RNA as the template. HTBI primers were employed in a first-round RT-PCR of the TCR CDR3. TCRdb ran MiXCR on the multiplex PCR reads and lists one entry per CDR3 protein. The sample contains roughly 380,000 distinct CDR3 sequences, about 15% of which appear only once. This CDR3 is 13 amino acids long. Germline V gene lookup returns CDR1 DFQATT and CDR2 SNEGSKA (reference sequence). V was clipped by 0 bases and J by 2 bases, with 7 bases between them. The sample holds many counts of this clonotype. Its antigen is still unknown. Uncontrolled infection, other autoimmune disease, pregnancy or lactation disqualified patients from enrolment. Orbital computed tomography and thyroid ultrasound, together with serum TRAb and thyroxine and clinical symptoms, were used for diagnoses. Study-level points and caveats: Blood shared most expanded thyroid clonotypes above 0.001.

The TCR originated in a woman in her sixties or seventies with Graves' hyperthyroidism. The sample consisted of blood. This sequence joins TRBV20-1 and TRBJ1-2; D gene unclear. The CDR3 spells CSARDRGNYGYTF. The CDR3 DNA sequence: TGCAGTGCTAGAGATCGGGGAAACTATGGCTACACCTTC.